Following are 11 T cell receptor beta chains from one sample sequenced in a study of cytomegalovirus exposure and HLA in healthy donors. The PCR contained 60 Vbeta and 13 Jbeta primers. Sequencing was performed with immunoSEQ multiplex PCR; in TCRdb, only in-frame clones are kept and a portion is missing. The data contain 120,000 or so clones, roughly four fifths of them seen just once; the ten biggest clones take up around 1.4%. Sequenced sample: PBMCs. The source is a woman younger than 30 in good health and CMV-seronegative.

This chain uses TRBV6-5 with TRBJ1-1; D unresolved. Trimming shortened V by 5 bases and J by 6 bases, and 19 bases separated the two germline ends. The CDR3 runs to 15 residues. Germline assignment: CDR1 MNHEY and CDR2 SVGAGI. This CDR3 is CASSTISRIRAEAFF. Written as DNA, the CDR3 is TGTGCCAGCAGTACCATATCACGAATTCGGGCTGAAGCTTTCTTT.

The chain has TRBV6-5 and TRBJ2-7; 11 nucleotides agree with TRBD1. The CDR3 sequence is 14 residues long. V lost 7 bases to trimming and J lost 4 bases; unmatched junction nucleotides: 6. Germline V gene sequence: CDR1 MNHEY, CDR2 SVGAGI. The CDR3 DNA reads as TGTGCCAGCACCATGGACAGGGGGCGTTACGAGCAGTACTTC. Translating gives CASTMDRGRYEQYF.

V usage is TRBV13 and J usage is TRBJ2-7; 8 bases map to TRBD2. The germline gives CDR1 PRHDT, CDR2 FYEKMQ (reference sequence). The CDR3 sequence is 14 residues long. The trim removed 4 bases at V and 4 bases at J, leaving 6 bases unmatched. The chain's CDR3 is CASSSAGGGYEQYF. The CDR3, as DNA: TGTGCCAGCAGCTCGGCGGGAGGAGGGTACGAGCAGTACTTC. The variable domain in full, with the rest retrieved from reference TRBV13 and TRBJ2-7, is AAGVIQSPRHLIKEKRETATLKCYPIPRHDTVYWYQQGPGQDPQFLISFYEKMQSDKGSIPDRFSAQQFSDYHSELNMSSLELGDSALYFCASSSAGGGYEQYFGPGTRLTVT.

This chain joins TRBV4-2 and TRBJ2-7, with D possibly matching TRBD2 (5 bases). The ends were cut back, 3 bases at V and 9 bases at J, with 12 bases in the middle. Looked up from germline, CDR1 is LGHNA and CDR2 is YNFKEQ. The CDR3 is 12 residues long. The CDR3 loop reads CASSQGRGGQYF. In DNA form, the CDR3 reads TGTGCCAGCAGCCAGGGTCGCGGAGGGCAGTACTTC.

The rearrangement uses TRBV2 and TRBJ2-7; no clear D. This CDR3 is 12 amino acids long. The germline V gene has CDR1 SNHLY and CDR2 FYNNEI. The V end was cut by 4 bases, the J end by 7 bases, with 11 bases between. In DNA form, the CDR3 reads TGTGCCAGCAGTGTGGAGTACTCGGAGCAGTACTTC. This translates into CASSVEYSEQYF.

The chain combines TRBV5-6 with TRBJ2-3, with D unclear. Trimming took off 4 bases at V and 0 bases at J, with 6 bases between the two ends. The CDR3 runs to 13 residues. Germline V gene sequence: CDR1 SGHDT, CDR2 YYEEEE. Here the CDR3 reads CASSRASTDTQYF. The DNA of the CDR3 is TGTGCCAGCAGCCGCGCTAGCACAGATACGCAGTATTTT.

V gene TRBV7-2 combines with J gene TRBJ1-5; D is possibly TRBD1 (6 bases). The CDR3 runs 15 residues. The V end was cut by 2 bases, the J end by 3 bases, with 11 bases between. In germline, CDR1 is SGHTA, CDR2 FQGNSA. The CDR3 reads CASSLSRTDNQPQHF. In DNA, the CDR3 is TGTGCCAGCAGCTTAAGCCGGACAGACAATCAGCCCCAGCATTTT.

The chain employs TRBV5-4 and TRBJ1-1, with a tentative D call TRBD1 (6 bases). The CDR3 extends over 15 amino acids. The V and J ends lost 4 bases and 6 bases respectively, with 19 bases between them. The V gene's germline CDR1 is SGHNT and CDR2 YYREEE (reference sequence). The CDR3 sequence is CASSTTGLPGSEAFF. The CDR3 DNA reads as TGTGCCAGCAGCACGACAGGCTTGCCTGGGTCTGAAGCTTTCTTT.

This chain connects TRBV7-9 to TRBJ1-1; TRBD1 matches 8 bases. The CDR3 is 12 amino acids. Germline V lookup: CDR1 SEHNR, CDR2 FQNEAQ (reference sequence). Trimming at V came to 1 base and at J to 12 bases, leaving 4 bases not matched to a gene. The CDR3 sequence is CASSLGQGWTFF. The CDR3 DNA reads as TGTGCCAGCAGCTTAGGACAGGGGTGGACTTTCTTT.

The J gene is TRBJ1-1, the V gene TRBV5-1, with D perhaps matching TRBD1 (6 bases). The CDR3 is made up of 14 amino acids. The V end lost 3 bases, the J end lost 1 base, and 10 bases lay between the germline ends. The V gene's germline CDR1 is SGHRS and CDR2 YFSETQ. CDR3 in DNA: TGCGCCAGCAGCTGGGACACGGGGAACACTGAAGCTTTCTTT. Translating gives CASSWDTGNTEAFF.

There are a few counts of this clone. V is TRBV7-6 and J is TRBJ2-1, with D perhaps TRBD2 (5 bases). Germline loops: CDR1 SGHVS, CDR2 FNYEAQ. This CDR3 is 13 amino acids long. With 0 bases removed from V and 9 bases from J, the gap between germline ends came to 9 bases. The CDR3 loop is CASSLASGGEQFF. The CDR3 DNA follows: TGTGCCAGCAGCTTAGCTTCCGGAGGTGAGCAGTTCTTC.